This T cell receptor beta chain was captured by sequencing in a study of blood T cell repertoires in COVID-19 (dated by TCRdb to about 2020). Looking at the study overall: Samples from collaborators originated in the United States, Italy and Spain and spanned both the acute and convalescent phases of COVID-19. The prospective study material was composed of cDNA or gDNA derived from T cells, B-cell-depleted T cells, or PBMCs. The sample metadata nearly always contained a de-identified subject ID, COVID-19 status, age in years and sex. Samples came from the ongoing ImmuneRACE study (first 160 participants) plus 1,254 subjects from 6 global collaborators. Where available, HLA class I and class II types were taken from metadata supplied by the sample provider and were not determined by assay-based typing. Subjects who had been exposed to COVID-19, were actively infected with it, or had recovered from it provided the deeply sampled blood TCRbeta repertoires that made up the dataset. A freely available public database, intended as a resource for researchers studying the immune response to SARS-CoV-2, is where the repertoires were released.

About this clone itself: Its binding antigen is unknown. Base quality data are lacking; no much larger clone is found one base away.

TCRbeta CDR3 regions were amplified from genomic DNA by means of the immunoSEQ Assay, a bias-controlled multiplex PCR. Per the authors' processing: The number of nucleated cells in each sample was estimated from the amplification of reference gene primers within the assay. To quantify the absolute abundance of each unique TCRbeta CDR3 rearrangement, sequence reads were collapsed and filtered. Productive Simpson clonality was computed per sample as the square root of Simpson's diversity index over productive rearrangements. Entries here come from immuneACCESS through TCRdb and include only in-frame sequences with V and J called. Some clones fail to appear in such tables; in the studies checked, an unresolved V gene covers under half of the shortfall, and the cause of the remainder is unknown. The DNA was the basis for D and trimming; V, J and clone size are from that table. Present in this sample are over 250,000 clones, 89% of which were seen just once. The top ten clones comprise approximately 12% of the sample.

Whole blood was collected in K2EDTA tubes by collaborating institutions according to the institutions' own protocols. For TCRbeta analysis, collaborators shipped samples in one of three forms: frozen whole blood, isolated PBMCs, or DNA extracted from either of those sample types. The CDR3 measures 19 amino acids from cysteine to phenylalanine. The only DNA kept is the CDR3, 57 bases in frame from the first base. Germline trimming amounts to 2 bases on V and 0 bases on J, with 6 as the count of junction bases outside the gene matches. As encoded in the germline V gene, CDR1 is SGHTA while CDR2 is FQGTGA. Results and caveats for the whole study, not just this receptor: How much clinical and demographic metadata was included differed by source and by participant, and the metadata was provided uncurated.

The chain is encoded by TRBV7-3 joined to TRBJ2-6; TRBD2 lines up with 11 middle nucleotides. Sequences were obtained from peripheral blood. The clonotype originates from a woman aged 55-75 years with acute or convalescent COVID-19. The DNA sequence is given as TGTGCCAGCAGCTTACCGGGACTAGCGGAGAACTCTGGGGCCAACGTCCTGACTTTC. This yields the protein CASSLPGLAENSGANVLTF.